Reported below is one T cell receptor beta chain. Its antigen is not known. This specimen comes from a study of T cells in localized non-small cell lung cancer. Assay: immunoSEQ multiplex PCR; the TCRdb copy retains only in-frame clones and omits some. The sample lists about 78,000 clones, almost 85% occurring once. Study-wide results and limits: Adjacent lung exhibited a median of around 60 among the 100 most abundant tumor clones. Increased T cell density in blood showed an association with longer overall survival.

This CDR3 is 14 amino acids long. Germline V CDR1 and CDR2: SGDLS, YYNGEE. Trimming cost V 0 bases and J 5 bases, with 12 bases left between them. This receptor was taken from a man aged 35 to 69 with stage I lung adenocarcinoma. Sequenced material: peripheral blood, taken before any cancer treatment. The J gene is TRBJ2-7, the V gene TRBV9; tentatively, D is TRBD1 (5 bases). CDR3 residues: CASSVGGRLNEQYF. The CDR3 DNA reads as TGTGCCAGCAGCGTAGGGGGCAGGTTGAACGAGCAGTACTTC. Full variable domain (rest looked up from reference TRBV9 and TRBJ2-7): DSGVTQTPKHLITATGQRVTLRCSPRSGDLSVYWYQQSLDQGLQFLIQYYNGEERAKGNILERFSAQQFPDLHSELNLSSLELGDSALYFCASSVGGRLNEQYFGPGTRLTVT.